Listed here are 6 T cell receptor beta chains from one sample, sequenced in a study of cytomegalovirus exposure and HLA in healthy donors. This PCR relied on a set of 60 Vbeta primers and 13 Jbeta primers. Only in-frame clones appear in the TCRdb table, and some are missing; sequencing was by immunoSEQ multiplex PCR. The sample has 200,000 or so clones; approximately 80% are singletons. The sample consisted of PBMCs. Receptors were obtained from a boy between 2 and 10 years old in good health and CMV-seronegative.

J is TRBJ2-5 and V is TRBV5-1; 9 bases align to TRBD1. CDR1 is SGHRS and CDR2 is YFSETQ in the germline V gene. This CDR3 is built from 15 residues. V dropped 5 bases and J dropped 5; count of bases not matched to a gene: 10. The CDR3 DNA is TGCGCCAGCAGGGCCGGGACAGGGATACTGGAGACCCAGTACTTC. It encodes CASRAGTGILETQYF.

The chain links TRBV5-5 to TRBJ1-6; 7 nucleotides line up with TRBD1. The CDR3 runs 15 residues. J gave up 5 bases and V 2 bases, and 4 bases lay outside the gene matches. Germline CDR1 is SGHKS and CDR2 is YYEKEE (reference sequence). The CDR3, as DNA: TGTGCCAGCAGCTTCCGGGACAGAGATAATTCACCCCTCCACTTT. Translated: CASSFRDRDNSPLHF. The entire variable domain, with the rest obtained from reference TRBV5-5 and TRBJ1-6, is as follows: DAGVTQSPTHLIKTRGQQVTLRCSPISGHKSVSWYQQVLGQGPQFIFQYYEKEERGRGNFPDRFSARQFPNYSSELNVNALLLGDSALYLCASSFRDRDNSPLHFGNGTRLTVT.

The chain couples TRBV4-3 to TRBJ1-5, with unresolved D. In germline, CDR1 is LGHNA, CDR2 YSLEER. V was clipped by 0 bases and J by 8 bases, with 8 bases between them. The CDR3 is 13 residues long. CDR3 in DNA: TGCGCCAGCAGCCAAGACGGGGTAAAGCCCCAGCATTTT. This sequence encodes CASSQDGVKPQHF.

Regarding this clone: The identical CDR3 is also encoded by other nucleotide sequences in the sample. The gene calls are TRBV5-1 and TRBJ2-3; no definite D call. Germline V gene lookup returns CDR1 SGHRS and CDR2 YFSETQ. This CDR3 comprises 13 residues. V lost 4 bases and J 1 base, leaving 7 bases between the germline ends. The CDR3: CASSPPGTDTQYF. As DNA, the CDR3 is TGCGCCAGCAGCCCCCCAGGCACAGATACGCAGTATTTT.

This chain links TRBV5-4 with TRBJ1-4; D is uncertain. Per the germline V gene, CDR1 is SGHNT and CDR2 is YYREEE (reference sequence). The CDR3 sequence is 16 residues long. The germline V and J ends were trimmed by 4 bases and 7 bases, with 20 bases remaining between them. The CDR3, as DNA: TGTGCCAGCAGCCCCCAAACCGGACTGGAGACTGAAAAACTGTTTTTT. Amino acid sequence: CASSPQTGLETEKLFF.

This chain links TRBV5-1 with TRBJ1-1, with a possible D match to TRBD1 (6 bases). Deletions cut 4 bases from V and 1 base from J, with 11 bases between. Germline lookup yields CDR1 SGHRS and CDR2 YFSETQ. The CDR3 contains 14 residues. The CDR3 protein is CASSPLTGNTEAFF. The CDR3 DNA reads as TGCGCCAGCAGCCCGCTGACAGGGAACACTGAAGCTTTCTTT.